This is a list of T cell receptor beta chains from one sample in a study of cytomegalovirus exposure and HLA in healthy donors. Sequenced by immunoSEQ multiplex PCR; TCRdb stores in-frame clones only, minus some. The sample records fewer than 200,000 clones, around 83% being singletons. Source material: PBMCs. The receptors originated from a young woman in good health and CMV-seronegative. Both conserved end residues are trimmed from each CDR3.

ASSQVPGQGGDGYT TRBJ1-2 TRBV4-1 14
ASSPSRTRDNEKLF TRBJ1-4 TRBV18 14
ASNPGQLLGTEAF TRBJ1-1 TRBV19 13
ASSVGGGNLYEQY TRBJ2-7 TRBV9 13
ASSHVTDYEQY NA TRBV6-6 11
AIRVPRAYEQY TRBJ2-7 TRBV27 11
SVIGTGVVKNIQY TRBJ2-4 TRBV29-1 13
ASKEGGLAGGRTDTQY TRBJ2-3 TRBV27 16
ASSPPTPLLVTDTQY TRBJ2-3 TRBV18 15
ASSLQNMNTEAF TRBJ1-1 TRBV11-3 12
ASSPTGNSYNEQF TRBJ2-1 TRBV9 13
ASSPRTGDGYT TRBJ1-2 TRBV27 11
ASSLRIVLARITEAF TRBJ1-1 TRBV4-3 15
ASSLDRQGQDQY TRBJ2-7 TRBV11-2 12
ASSFRDYYYNEQF TRBJ2-1 TRBV27 13
ASSHRDTSTDTQY TRBJ2-3 TRBV11-3 13
ASSTSGGRARDSYNEQF TRBJ2-1 TRBV5-4 17
ASSSRGLNTGELF TRBJ2-2 TRBV7-2 13
SARDKRQF TRBJ2-1 TRBV20-1 8
ASSRRGSGEKLF TRBJ1-4 TRBV9 12
ASSFLGGNEKLF TRBJ1-4 TRBV27 12
ASSFGAGDTQY TRBJ2-3 TRBV7-6 11
ASSVGQGADTQY TRBJ2-3 TRBV9 12
ASSLGELGYEQY TRBJ2-7 TRBV27 12
ASSQPGDYNEQF TRBJ2-1 TRBV4-3 12
ASTHSRRDYEQF TRBJ2-1 TRBV7-9 12
ASSFPGVKSTDTQY TRBJ2-3 TRBV7-9 14